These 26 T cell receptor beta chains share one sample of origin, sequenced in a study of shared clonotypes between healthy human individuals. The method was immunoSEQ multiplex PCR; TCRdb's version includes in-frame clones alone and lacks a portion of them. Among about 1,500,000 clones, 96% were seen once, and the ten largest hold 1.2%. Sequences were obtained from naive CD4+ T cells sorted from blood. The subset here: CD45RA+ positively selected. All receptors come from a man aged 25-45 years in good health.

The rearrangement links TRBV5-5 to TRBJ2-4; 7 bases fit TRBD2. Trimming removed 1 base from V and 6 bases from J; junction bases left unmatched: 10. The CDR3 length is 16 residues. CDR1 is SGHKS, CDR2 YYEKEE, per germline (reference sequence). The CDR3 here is CASSLSGRAFPNIQYF. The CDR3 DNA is TGTGCCAGCAGCTTGAGTGGGAGGGCATTTCCAAACATTCAGTACTTC. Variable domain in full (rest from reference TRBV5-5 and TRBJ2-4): DAGVTQSPTHLIKTRGQQVTLRCSPISGHKSVSWYQQVLGQGPQFIFQYYEKEERGRGNFPDRFSARQFPNYSSELNVNALLLGDSALYLCASSLSGRAFPNIQYFGAGTRLSVL.

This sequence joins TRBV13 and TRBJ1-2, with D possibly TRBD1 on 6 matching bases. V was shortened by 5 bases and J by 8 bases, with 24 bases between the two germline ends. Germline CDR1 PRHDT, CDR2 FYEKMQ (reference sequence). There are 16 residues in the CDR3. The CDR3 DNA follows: TGTGCCAGCAGCGCAAAACCAACAGGGTCGCAGCTCGGCTACACCTTC. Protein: CASSAKPTGSQLGYTF. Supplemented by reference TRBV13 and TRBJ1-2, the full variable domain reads AAGVIQSPRHLIKEKRETATLKCYPIPRHDTVYWYQQGPGQDPQFLISFYEKMQSDKGSIPDRFSAQQFSDYHSELNMSSLELGDSALYFCASSAKPTGSQLGYTFGSGTRLTVV.

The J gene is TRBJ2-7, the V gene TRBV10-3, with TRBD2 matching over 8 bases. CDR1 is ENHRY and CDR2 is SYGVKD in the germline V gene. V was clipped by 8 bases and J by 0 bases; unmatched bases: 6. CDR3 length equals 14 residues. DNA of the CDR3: TGTGCCATCGCCCTTGCGGGGGGCTCCTACGAGCAGTACTTC. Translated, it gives CAIALAGGSYEQYF.

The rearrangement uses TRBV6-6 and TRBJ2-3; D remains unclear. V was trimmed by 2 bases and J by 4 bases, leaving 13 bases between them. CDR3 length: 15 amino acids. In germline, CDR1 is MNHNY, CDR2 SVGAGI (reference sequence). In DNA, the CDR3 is TGTGCCAGCAGTTACCCACGACAAGTCCCAGATACGCAGTATTTT. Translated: CASSYPRQVPDTQYF.

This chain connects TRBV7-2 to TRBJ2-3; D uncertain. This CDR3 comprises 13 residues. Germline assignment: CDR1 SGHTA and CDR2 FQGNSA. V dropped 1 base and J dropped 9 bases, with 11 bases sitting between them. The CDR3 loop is CASSLEPTRTQYF. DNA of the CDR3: TGTGCCAGCAGCTTAGAGCCCACCCGGACGCAGTATTTT.

The CDR3 protein is CAIPRGETSHGELFF. CDR3 in DNA: TGTGCCATCCCGAGGGGGGAGACCTCCCACGGGGAGCTGTTTTTT. The chain is built from TRBV10-3 and TRBJ2-2, with D possibly called TRBD1 or TRBD2 (6 bases each). V was trimmed by 8 bases and J by 7 bases, leaving 20 bases between them. This CDR3 comprises 15 residues. Germline CDR1 and CDR2: ENHRY and SYGVKD.

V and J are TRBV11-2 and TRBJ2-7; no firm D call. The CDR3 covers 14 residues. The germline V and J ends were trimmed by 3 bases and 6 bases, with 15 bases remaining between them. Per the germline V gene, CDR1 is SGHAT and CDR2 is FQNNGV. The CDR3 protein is CASSLMAHPSEQYF. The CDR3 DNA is TGTGCCAGCAGCTTGATGGCACATCCCTCCGAGCAGTACTTC.

The CDR3 DNA reads as TGTGCCAGCAGCTCGTTTAGGGAACTGTTTTTT. Protein product: CASSSFRELFF. V gene TRBV5-8 combines with J gene TRBJ1-4; D is unclear. The CDR3 is 11 amino acids. Germline CDR1 and CDR2: SGHTS and YDEGEE. V was cut by 3 bases and J by 12 bases, with 9 bases left in between.

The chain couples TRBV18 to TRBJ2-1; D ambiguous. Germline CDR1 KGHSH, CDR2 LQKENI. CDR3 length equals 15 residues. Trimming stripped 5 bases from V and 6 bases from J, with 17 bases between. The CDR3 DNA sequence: TGTGCCAGCTCATCTACCTTGAACCGTGGCAATGAGCAGTTCTTC. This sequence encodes CASSSTLNRGNEQFF.

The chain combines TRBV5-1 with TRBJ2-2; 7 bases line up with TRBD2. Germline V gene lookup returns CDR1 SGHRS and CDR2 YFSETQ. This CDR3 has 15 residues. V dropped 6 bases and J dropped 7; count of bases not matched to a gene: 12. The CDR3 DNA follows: TGCGCCAGCACCCTTGCGGGAGACTTTTACGGGGAGCTGTTTTTT. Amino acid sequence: CASTLAGDFYGELFF. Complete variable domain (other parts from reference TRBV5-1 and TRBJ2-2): KAGVTQTPRYLIKTRGQQVTLSCSPISGHRSVSWYQQTPGQGLQFLFEYFSETQRNKGNFPGRFSGRQFSNSRSEMNVSTLELGDSALYLCASTLAGDFYGELFFGEGSRLTVL.

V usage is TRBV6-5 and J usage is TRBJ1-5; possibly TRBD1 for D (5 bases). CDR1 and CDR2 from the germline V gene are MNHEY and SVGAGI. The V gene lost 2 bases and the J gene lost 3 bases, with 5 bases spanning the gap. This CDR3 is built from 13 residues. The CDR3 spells CASSYGANQPQHF. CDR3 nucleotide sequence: TGTGCCAGCAGTTACGGGGCCAATCAGCCCCAGCATTTT.

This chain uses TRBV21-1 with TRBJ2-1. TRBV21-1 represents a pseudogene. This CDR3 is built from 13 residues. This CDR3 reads CASSLPRRNEQFF. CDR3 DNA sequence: TGTGCCAGCAGCCTACCTCGCAGAAATGAGCAGTTCTTC.

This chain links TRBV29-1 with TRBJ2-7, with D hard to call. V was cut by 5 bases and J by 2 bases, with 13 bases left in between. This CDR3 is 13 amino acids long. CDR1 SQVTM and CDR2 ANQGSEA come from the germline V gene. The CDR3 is CSVTSIPPYEQYF. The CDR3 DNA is TGCAGCGTTACTTCGATTCCTCCCTACGAGCAGTACTTC.

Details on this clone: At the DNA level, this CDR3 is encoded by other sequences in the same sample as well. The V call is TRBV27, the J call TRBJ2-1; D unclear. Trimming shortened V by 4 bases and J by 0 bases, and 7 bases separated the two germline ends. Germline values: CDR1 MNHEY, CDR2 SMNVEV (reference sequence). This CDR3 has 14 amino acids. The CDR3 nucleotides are TGTGCCAGCAGTTCACAAAGCTCCTACAATGAGCAGTTCTTC. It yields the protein CASSSQSSYNEQFF.

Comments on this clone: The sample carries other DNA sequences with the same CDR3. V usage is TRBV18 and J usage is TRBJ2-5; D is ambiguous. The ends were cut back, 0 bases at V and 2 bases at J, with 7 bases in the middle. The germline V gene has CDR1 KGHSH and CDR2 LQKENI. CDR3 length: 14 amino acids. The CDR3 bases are TGTGCCAGCTCACCACCTTCCCTACAAGAGACCCAGTACTTC. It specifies CASSPPSLQETQYF.

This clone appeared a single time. The CDR3 region has the DNA TGTGCCAGCAGCGTCCCTTCCAGGGATGCGTCGGCTGAAGCTTTCTTT. This gives the protein CASSVPSRDASAEAFF. The V gene is TRBV7-9, the J gene TRBJ1-1; maybe TRBD1 (5 bases). The CDR3 contains 16 residues. V shed 5 bases and J shed 6 bases, with 22 bases lying between them. CDR1 is SEHNR and CDR2 is FQNEAQ in the germline V gene (reference sequence). Variable domain in full (rest from reference TRBV7-9 and TRBJ1-1): DTGVSQNPRHKITKRGQNVTFRCDPISEHNRLYWYRQTLGQGPEFLTYFQNEAQLEKSRLLSDRFSAERPKGSFSTLEIQRTEQGDSAMYLCASSVPSRDASAEAFFGQGTRLTVV.

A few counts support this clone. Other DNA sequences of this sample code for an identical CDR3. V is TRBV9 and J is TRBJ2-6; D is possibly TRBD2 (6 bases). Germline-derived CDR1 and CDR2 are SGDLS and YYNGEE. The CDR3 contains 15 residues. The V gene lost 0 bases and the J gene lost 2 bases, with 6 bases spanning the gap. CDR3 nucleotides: TGTGCCAGCAGCGTAGGGGGGGCTGGGGCCAACGTCCTGACTTTC. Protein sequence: CASSVGGAGANVLTF. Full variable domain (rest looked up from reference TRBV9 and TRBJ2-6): DSGVTQTPKHLITATGQRVTLRCSPRSGDLSVYWYQQSLDQGLQFLIQYYNGEERAKGNILERFSAQQFPDLHSELNLSSLELGDSALYFCASSVGGAGANVLTFGAGSRLTVL.

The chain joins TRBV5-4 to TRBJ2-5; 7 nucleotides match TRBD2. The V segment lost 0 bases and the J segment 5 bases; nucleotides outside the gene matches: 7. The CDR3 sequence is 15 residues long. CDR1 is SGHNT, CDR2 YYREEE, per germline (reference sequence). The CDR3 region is CASSLEAGVMETQYF. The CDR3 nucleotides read TGTGCCAGCAGCTTGGAGGCGGGAGTAATGGAGACCCAGTACTTC.

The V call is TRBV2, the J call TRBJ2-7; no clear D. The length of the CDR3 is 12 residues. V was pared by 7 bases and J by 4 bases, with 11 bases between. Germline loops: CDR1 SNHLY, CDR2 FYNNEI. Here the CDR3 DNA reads TGTGCCAGCAACCTCCTCAGATACGAGCAGTACTTC. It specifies CASNLLRYEQYF. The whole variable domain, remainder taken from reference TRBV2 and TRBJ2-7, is EPEVTQTPSHQVTQMGQEVILRCVPISNHLYFYWYRQILGQKVEFLVSFYNNEISEKSEIFDDQFSVERPDGSNFTLKIRSTKLEDSAMYFCASNLLRYEQYFGPGTRLTVT.

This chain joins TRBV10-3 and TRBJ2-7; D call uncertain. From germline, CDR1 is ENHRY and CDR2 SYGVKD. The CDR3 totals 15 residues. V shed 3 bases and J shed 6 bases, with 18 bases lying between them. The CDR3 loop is CAISDFRVAPAEQYF. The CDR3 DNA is TGTGCCATCAGTGATTTTCGGGTGGCTCCCGCCGAGCAGTACTTC.

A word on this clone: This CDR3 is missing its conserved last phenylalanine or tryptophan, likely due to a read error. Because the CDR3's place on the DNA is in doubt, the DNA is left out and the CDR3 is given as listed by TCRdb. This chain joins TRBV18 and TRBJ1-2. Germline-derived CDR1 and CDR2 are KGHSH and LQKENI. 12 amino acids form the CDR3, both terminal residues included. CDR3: CASCSTGRWLHL.

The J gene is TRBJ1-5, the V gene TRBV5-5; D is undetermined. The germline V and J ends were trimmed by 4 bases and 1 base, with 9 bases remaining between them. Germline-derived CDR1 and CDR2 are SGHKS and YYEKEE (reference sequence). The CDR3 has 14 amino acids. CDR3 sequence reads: CASSPHPSNQPQHF. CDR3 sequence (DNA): TGTGCCAGCAGCCCCCACCCGAGCAATCAGCCCCAGCATTTT.

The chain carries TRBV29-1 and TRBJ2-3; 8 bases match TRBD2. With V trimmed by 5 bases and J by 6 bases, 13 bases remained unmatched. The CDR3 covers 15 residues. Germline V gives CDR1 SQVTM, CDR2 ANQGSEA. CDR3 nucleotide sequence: TGCAGCGTTTTTCATCCAGCGGGAGCTTCGGATACGCAGTATTTT. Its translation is CSVFHPAGASDTQYF.

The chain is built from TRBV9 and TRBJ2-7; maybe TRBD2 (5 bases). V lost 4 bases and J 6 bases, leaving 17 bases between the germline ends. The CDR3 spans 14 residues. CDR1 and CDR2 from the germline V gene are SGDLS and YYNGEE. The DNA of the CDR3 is TGTGCCAGCAGCTCGGGCAGCTCCGGACTCGAGCAGTACTTC. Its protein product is CASSSGSSGLEQYF.

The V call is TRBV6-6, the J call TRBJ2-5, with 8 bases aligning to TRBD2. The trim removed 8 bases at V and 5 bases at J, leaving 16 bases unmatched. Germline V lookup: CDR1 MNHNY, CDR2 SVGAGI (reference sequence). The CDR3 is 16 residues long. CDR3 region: CASGTRLAHYAETQYF. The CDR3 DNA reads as TGTGCCAGCGGTACGAGACTAGCGCATTATGCGGAGACCCAGTACTTC.

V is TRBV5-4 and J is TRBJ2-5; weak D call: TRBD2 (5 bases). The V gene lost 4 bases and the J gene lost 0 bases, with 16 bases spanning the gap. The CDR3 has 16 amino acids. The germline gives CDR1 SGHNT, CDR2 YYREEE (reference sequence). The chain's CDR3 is CASSPPGLANQETQYF. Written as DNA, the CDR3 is TGTGCCAGCAGCCCCCCGGGGTTAGCCAACCAAGAGACCCAGTACTTC.